The clone carrying this TCR beta chain was counted at least ten times. The target antigen is unknown. The CDR3 has 15 residues. Germline CDR1 is PRHDT and CDR2 is FYEKMQ (reference sequence). The V gene end was trimmed by 4 bases and the J gene end by 6 bases; junction bases not matched to a gene: 8. The data originate from a study of T cells in Graves' hyperthyroidism and ophthalmopathy. Whole-study results and caveats: Before onset, ophthalmopathy was predicted by the model a median around 6.5 months earlier. Also found in blood were most expanded thyroid clonotypes above 0.001.

RNA transcripts provided the source from which TCR beta CDR3 regions were amplified. The HTBI primer set was used in a first-round RT-PCR of the TCR CDR3. MiXCR, applied by TCRdb to the multiplex PCR reads, yields one record per CDR3 protein. The table has some 760,000 distinct CDR3 sequences, roughly 15% seen once; the top ten hold 10%. The definition of stable Graves' hyperthyroidism was no ophthalmopathy progression within 18 months. Hyperthyroidism was newly diagnosed in patients aged 18 to 65 (duration under 2 months). The J gene is TRBJ2-2, the V gene TRBV13; TRBD1 agrees at 7 bases. The receptor was isolated from a woman aged 18 to 35 with Graves' hyperthyroidism. Sequenced sample: blood. The CDR3 DNA is TGTGCCAGCAGCTCCTATGAGGGGGCGTCCGGGGAGCTGTTTTTT. Translation gives CASSSYEGASGELFF.